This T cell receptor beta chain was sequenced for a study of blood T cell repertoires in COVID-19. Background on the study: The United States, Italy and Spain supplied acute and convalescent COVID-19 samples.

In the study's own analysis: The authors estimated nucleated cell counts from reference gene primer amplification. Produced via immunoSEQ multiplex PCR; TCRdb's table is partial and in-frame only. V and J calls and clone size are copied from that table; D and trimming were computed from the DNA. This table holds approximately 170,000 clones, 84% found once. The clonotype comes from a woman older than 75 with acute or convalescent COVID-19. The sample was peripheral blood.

In DNA form, the CDR3 reads TGTGCCAGCAGGGGGACAGGGCTTGGGGGTACGCAGTATTTT. It is translated as CASRGTGLGGTQYF. This chain links TRBV6-5 with TRBJ2-3, with 9 nucleotides matching TRBD1. The CDR3 extends over 14 amino acids. Losses at the gene ends were 6 bases for V and 8 bases for J; bases not matched to a gene: 9. CDR1 and CDR2 (germline): MNHEY, SVGAGI.